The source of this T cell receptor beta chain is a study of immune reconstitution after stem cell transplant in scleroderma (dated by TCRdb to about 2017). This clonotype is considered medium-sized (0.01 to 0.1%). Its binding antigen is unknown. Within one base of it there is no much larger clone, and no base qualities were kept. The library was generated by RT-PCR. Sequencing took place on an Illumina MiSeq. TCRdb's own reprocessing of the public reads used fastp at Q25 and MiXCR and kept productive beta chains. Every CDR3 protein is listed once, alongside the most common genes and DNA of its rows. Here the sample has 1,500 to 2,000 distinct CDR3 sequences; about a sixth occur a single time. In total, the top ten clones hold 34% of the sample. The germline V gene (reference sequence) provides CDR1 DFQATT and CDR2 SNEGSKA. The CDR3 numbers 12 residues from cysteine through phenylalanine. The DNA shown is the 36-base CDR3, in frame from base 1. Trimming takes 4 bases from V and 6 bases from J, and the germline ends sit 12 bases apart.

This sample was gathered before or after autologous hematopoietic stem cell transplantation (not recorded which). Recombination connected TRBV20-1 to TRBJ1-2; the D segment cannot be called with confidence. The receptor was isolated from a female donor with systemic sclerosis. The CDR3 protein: CSANGGRDGYTF. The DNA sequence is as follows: TGCAGTGCTAACGGCGGCCGCGATGGCTACACCTTC.